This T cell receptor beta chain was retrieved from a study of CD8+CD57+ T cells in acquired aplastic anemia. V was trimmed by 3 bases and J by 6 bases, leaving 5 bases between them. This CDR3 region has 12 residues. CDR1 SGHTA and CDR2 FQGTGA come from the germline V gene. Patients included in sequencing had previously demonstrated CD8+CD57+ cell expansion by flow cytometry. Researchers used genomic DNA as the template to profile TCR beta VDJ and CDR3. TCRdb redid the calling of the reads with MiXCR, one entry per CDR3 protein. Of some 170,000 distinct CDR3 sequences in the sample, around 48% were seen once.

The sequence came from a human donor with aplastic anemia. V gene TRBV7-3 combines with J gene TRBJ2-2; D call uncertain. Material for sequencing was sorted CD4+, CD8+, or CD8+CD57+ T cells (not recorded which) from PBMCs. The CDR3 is CASSLTAGELFF. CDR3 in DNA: TGTGCCAGCAGCTTGACCGCCGGGGAGCTGTTTTTT. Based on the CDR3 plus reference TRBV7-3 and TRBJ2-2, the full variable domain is GAGVSQTPSNKVTEKGKYVELRCDPISGHTALYWYRQSLGQGPEFLIYFQGTGAADDSGLPNDRFFAVRPEGSVSTLKIQRTERGDSAVYLCASSLTAGELFFGEGSRLTVL.